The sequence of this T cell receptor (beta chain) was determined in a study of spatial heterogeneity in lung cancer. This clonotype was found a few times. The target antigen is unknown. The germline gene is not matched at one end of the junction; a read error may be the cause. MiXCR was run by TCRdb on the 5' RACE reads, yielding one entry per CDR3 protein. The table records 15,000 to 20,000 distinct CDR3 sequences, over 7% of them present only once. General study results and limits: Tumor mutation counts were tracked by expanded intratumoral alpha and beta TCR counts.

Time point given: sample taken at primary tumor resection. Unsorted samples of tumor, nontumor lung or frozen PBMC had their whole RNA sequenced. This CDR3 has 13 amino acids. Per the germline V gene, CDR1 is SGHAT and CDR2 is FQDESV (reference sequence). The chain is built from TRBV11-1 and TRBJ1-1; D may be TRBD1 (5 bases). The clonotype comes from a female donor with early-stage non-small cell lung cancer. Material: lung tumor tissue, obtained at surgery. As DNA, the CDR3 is TGTGTCAGCAGCTTGCGGCAGGGAAATGAAGCTTTCTTT. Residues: CVSSLRQGNEAFF.